The sequence of this T cell receptor beta chain was determined in a study of Graves' ophthalmopathy and Graves' hyperthyroidism. Whole-study results and caveats: Most expanded thyroid clonotypes above 0.001 frequency also appeared in blood.

Diagnosis used clinical symptoms, serum thyroxine, TRAb, thyroid ultrasound and orbital computed tomography. Remarks on this clonotype: Its target is not known.

RNA served as the template for amplifying TCR beta CDR3 regions. HTBI primers were used in a first-round RT-PCR, which preceded a second-round multiplex PCR. TCRdb re-analysed the multiplex PCR reads in MiXCR, keeping a single row per CDR3 protein. This table holds 650,000 to 900,000 distinct CDR3 sequences, around 40% found once. The sequence was collected from an adult man with Graves' ophthalmopathy. The material sequenced was peripheral blood.

For the CDR3, the DNA is TGTGCCAGCAGTCGCGACCCTTTTTTAGACGAGCAGTACTTC. Its translation is CASSRDPFLDEQYF. This chain joins TRBV6-6 and TRBJ2-7; D gene unclear. Trimming took 5 bases from V and 5 from J, leaving 16 bases between them. This CDR3 has 14 residues. CDR1 MNHNY and CDR2 SVGAGI come from the germline V gene (reference sequence).